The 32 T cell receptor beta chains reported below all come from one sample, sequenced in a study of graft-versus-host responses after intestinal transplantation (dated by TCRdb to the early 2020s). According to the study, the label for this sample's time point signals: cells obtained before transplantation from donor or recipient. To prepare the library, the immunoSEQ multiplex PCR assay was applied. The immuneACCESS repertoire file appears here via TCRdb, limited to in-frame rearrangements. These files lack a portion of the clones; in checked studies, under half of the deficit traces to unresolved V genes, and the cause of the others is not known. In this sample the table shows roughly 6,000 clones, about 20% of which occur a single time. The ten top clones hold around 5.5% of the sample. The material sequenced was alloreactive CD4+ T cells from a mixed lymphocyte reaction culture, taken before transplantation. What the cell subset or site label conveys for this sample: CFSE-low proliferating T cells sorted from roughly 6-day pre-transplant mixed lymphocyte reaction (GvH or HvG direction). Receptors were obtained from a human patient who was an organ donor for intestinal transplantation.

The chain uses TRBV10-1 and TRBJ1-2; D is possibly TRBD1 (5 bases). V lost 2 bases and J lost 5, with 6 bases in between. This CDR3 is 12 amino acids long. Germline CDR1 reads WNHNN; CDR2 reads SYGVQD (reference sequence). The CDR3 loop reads CASSEEGYGYTF. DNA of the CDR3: TGCGCCAGCAGTGAGGAGGGGTATGGCTACACCTTC.

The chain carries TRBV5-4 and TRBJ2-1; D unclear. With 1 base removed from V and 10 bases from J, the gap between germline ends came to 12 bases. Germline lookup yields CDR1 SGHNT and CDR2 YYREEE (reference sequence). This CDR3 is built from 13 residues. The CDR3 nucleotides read TGTGCCAGCAGCTTGTACCCGTATTGGGAGCAGTTCTTC. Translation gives CASSLYPYWEQFF.

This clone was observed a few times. The CDR3 DNA is TGTGCCAGCAGCTCGACAGGGTTTCCTGGAAACACCATATATTTT. This codes for CASSSTGFPGNTIYF. V usage is TRBV11-1 and J usage is TRBJ1-3; the match to TRBD1 covers 7 bases. The V gene end was trimmed by 4 bases and the J gene end by 2 bases; junction bases not matched to a gene: 5. The CDR3 has 15 residues. From germline, CDR1 is SGHAT and CDR2 FQDESV (reference sequence).

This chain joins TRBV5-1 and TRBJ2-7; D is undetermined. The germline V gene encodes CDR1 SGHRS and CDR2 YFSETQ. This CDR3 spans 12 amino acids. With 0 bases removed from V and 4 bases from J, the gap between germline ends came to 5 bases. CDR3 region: CASSLDKYEQYF. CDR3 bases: TGCGCCAGCAGCTTGGACAAATACGAGCAGTACTTC.

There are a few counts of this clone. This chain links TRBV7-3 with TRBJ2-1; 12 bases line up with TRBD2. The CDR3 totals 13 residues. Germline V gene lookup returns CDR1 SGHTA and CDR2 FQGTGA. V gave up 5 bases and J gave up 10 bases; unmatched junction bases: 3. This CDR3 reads CASSLAGGPEQFF. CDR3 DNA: TGTGCCAGCAGCCTAGCGGGGGGGCCCGAGCAGTTCTTC.

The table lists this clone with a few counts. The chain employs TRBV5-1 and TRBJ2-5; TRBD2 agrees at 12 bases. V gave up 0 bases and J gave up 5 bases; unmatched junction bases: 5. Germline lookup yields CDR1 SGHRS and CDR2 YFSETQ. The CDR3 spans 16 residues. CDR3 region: CASSLEASGGVETQYF. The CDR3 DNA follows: TGCGCCAGCAGCTTGGAGGCTAGCGGGGGGGTGGAGACCCAGTACTTC.

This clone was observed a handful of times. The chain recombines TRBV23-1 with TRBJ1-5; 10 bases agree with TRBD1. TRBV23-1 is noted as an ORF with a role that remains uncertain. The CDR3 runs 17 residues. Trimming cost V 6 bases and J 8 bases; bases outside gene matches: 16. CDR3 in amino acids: CASSHPRRDRGRKPQHF. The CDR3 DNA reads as TGCGCCAGCAGCCACCCTAGGCGCGACAGGGGGCGAAAGCCCCAGCATTTT.

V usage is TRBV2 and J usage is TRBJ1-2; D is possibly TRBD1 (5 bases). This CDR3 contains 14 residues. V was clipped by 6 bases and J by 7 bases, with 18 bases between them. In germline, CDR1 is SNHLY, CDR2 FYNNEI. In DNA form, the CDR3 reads TGTGCCAGCAGCCAACACCGAGACCAGGGTGGCTACACCTTC. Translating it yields CASSQHRDQGGYTF.

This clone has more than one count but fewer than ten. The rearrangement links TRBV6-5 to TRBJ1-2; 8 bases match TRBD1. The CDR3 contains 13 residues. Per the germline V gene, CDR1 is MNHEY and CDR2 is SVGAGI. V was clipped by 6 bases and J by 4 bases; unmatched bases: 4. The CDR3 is CASSLGQAYGYTF. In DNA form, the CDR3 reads TGTGCCAGCAGCTTGGGACAGGCCTATGGCTACACCTTC.

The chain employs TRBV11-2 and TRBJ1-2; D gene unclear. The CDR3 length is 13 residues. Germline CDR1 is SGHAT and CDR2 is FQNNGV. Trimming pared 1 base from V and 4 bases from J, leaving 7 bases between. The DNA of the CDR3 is TGTGCCAGCAGCTTAGCAGGAACCTATGGCTACACCTTC. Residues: CASSLAGTYGYTF.

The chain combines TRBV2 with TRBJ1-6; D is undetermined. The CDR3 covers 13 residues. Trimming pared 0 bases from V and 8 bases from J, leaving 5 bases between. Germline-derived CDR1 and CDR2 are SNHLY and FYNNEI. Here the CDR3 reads CASSEARDSPLHF. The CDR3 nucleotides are TGTGCCAGCAGTGAAGCCAGAGATTCACCCCTCCACTTT.

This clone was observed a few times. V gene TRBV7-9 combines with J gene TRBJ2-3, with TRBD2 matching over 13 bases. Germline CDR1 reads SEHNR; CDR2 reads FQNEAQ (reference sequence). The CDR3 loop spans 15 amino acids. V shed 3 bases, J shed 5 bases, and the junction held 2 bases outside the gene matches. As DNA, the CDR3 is TGTGCCAGCAGCTTCTGGACTAGCGGGGGAGATACGCAGTATTTT. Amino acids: CASSFWTSGGDTQYF.

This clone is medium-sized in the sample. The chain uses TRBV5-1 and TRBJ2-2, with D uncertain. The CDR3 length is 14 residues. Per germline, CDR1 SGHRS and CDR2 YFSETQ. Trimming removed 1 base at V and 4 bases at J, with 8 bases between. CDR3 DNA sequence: TGCGCCAGCAGCTTGCTACAGAGCACCGGGGAGCTGTTTTTT. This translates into CASSLLQSTGELFF.

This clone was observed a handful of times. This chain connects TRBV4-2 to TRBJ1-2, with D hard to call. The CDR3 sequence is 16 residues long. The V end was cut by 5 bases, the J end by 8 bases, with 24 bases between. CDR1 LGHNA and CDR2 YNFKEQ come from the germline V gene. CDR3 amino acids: CASSLVPDAPDPGYTF. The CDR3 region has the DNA TGTGCCAGCAGCTTGGTTCCCGACGCGCCAGATCCGGGCTACACCTTC.

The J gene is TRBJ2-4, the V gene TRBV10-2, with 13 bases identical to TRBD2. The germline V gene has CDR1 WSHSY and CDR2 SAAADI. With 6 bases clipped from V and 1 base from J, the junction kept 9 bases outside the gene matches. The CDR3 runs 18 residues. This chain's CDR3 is CASSTSGGGPRAKNIQYF. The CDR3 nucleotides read TGCGCCAGCAGCACTAGCGGGGGGGGCCCTCGGGCCAAAAACATTCAGTACTTC.

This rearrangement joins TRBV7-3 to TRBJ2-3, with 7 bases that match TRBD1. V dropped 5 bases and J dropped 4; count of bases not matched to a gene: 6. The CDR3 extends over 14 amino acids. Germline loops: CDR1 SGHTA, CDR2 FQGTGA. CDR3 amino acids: CASSPRQGSDTQYF. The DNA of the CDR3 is TGTGCCAGCAGCCCGAGACAGGGTTCAGATACGCAGTATTTT.

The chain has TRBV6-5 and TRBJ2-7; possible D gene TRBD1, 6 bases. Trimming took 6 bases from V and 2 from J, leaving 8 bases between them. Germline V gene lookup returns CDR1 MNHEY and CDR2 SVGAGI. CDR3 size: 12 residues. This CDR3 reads CASRRTAYEQYF. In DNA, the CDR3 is TGTGCCAGCAGAAGGACAGCCTACGAGCAGTACTTC.

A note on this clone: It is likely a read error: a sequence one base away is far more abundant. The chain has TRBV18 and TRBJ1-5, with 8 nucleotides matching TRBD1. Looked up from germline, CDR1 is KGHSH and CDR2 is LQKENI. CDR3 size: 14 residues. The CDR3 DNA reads TGTGCCAGCCCACCGACAGGGGAAGATCAGCCCCAGCATTTT. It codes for CASPPTGEDQPQHF.

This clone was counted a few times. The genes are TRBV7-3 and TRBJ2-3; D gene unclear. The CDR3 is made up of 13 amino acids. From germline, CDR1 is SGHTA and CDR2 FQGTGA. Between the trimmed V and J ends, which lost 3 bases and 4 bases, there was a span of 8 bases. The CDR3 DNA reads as TGTGCCAGCAGCTTTGACGGTTCAGATACGCAGTATTTT. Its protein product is CASSFDGSDTQYF.

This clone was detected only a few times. CDR3 in DNA: TGCGCCAGCAGCCAAGCCCAGGGTAGTGGCTACACCTTC. Its protein product is CASSQAQGSGYTF. V gene TRBV4-3 combines with J gene TRBJ1-2, with TRBD1 as a possible D gene (5 bases). Trimming stripped 1 base from V and 7 bases from J, with 10 bases between. The CDR3 contains 13 residues. CDR1 LGHNA and CDR2 YSLEER come from the germline V gene.

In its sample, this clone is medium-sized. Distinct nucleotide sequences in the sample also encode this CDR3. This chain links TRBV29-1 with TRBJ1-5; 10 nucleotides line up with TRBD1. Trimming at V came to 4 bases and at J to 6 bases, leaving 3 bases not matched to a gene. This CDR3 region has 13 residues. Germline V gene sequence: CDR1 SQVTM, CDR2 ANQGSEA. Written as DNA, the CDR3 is TGCAGCGTTGGACAGGGGGCAGGTCAGCCCCAGCATTTT. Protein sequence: CSVGQGAGQPQHF.

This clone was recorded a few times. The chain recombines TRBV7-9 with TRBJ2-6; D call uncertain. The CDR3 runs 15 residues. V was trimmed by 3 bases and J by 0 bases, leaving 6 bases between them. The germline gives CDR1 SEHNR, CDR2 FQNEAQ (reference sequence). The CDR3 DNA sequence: TGTGCCAGCAGCTTGACTTACTCTGGGGCCAACGTCCTGACTTTC. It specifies CASSLTYSGANVLTF. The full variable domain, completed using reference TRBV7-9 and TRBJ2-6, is DTGVSQNPRHKITKRGQNVTFRCDPISEHNRLYWYRQTLGQGPEFLTYFQNEAQLEKSRLLSDRFSAERPKGSFSTLEIQRTEQGDSAMYLCASSLTYSGANVLTFGAGSRLTVL.

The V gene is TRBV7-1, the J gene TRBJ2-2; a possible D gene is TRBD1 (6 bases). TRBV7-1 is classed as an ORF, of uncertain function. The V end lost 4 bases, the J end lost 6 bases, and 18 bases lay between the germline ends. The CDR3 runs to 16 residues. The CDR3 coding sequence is TGTGCCAGCAGCTTTGGCGGCAGGGGTTCGCCCGGGGAGCTGTTTTTT. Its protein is CASSFGGRGSPGELFF.

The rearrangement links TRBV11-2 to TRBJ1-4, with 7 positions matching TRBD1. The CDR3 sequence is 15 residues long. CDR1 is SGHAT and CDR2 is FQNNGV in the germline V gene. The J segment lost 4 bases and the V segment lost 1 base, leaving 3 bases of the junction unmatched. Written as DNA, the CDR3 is TGTGCCAGCAGCTTAGGGGACAGTCGTAATGAAAAACTGTTTTTT. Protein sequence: CASSLGDSRNEKLFF.

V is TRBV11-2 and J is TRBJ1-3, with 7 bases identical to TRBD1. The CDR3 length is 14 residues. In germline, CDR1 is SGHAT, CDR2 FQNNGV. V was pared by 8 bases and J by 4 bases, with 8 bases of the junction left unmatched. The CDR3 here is CASLRTGLGNTIYF. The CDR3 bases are TGTGCCAGCCTGAGGACAGGTCTCGGAAACACCATATATTTT. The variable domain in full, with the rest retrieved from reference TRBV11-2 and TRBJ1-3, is EAGVAQSPRYKIIEKRQSVAFWCNPISGHATLYWYQQILGQGPKLLIQFQNNGVVDDSQLPKDRFSAERLKGVDSTLKIQPAKLEDSAVYLCASLRTGLGNTIYFGEGSWLTVV.

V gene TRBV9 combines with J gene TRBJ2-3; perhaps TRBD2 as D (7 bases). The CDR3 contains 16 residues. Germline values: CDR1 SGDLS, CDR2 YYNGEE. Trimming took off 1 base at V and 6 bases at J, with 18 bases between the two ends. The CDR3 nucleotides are TGTGCCAGCAGCGTAAGGGCGGGGGCCGTTCAGGATACGCAGTATTTT. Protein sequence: CASSVRAGAVQDTQYF.

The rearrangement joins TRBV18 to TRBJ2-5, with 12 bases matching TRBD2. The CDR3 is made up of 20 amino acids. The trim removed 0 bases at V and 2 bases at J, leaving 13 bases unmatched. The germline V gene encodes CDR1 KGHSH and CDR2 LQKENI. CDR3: CASSPPASGGALLQQETQYF. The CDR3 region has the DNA TGTGCCAGCTCACCACCGGCTAGCGGGGGGGCTTTACTCCAACAAGAGACCCAGTACTTC.

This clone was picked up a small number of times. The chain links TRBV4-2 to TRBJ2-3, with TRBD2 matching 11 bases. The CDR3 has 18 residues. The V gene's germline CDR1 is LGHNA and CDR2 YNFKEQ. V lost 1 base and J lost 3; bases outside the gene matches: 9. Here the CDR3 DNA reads TGTGCCAGCAGCCAAGCGGAGAGACTAGCGGGGAGAACAGATACGCAGTATTTT. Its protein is CASSQAERLAGRTDTQYF.

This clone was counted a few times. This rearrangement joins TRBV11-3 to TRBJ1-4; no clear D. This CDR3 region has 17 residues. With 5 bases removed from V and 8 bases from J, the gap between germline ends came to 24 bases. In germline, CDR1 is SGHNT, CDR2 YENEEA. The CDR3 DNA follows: TGTGCCAGCAGCCTCCTATATACACGGGAGGGTCAGGAAAAACTGTTTTTT. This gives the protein CASSLLYTREGQEKLFF.

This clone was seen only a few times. CDR3 in amino acids: CASSLDFNQPQHF. DNA of the CDR3: TGTGCCAGCAGCTTAGACTTCAATCAGCCCCAGCATTTT. The genes are TRBV7-2 and TRBJ1-5; D unresolved. Trimming removed 1 base at V and 3 bases at J, with 4 bases between. Germline V CDR1 and CDR2: SGHTA, FQGNSA. The CDR3 sequence is 13 residues long.

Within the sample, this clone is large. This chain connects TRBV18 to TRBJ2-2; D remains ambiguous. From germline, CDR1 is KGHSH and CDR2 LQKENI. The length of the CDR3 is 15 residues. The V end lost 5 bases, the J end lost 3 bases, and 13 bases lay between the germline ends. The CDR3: CASSSLVGYTGELFF. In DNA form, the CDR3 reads TGTGCCAGCTCATCCTTGGTGGGGTACACCGGGGAGCTGTTTTTT.

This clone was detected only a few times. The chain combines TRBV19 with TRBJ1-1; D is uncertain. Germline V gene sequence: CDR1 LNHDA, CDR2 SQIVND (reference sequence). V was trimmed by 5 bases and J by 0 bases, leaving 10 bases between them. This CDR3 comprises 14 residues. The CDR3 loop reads CASSPHRVNTEAFF. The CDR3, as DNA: TGTGCCAGTAGTCCCCACCGGGTGAACACTGAAGCTTTCTTT.